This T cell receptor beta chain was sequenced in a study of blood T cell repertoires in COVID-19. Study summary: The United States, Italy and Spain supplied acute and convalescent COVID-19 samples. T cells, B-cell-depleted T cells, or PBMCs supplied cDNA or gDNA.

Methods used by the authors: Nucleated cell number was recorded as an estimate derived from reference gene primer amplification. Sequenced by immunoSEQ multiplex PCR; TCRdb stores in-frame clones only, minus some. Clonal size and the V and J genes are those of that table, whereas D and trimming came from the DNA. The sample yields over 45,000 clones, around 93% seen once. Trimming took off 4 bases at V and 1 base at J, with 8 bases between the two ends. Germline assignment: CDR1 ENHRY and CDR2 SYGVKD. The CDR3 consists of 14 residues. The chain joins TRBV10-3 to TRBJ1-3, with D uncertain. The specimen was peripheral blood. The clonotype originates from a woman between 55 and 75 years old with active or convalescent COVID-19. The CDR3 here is CAISGHKSGNTIYF. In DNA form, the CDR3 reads TGTGCCATCAGTGGACACAAGTCTGGAAACACCATATATTTT.